This T cell receptor beta chain was observed in a study of blood T cell repertoires in COVID-19. Germline CDR1 and CDR2: MGHRA and YSYEKL. V dropped 4 bases and J dropped 5 bases, with 14 bases sitting between them. The CDR3 is made up of 14 amino acids. In the original processing: Using reference gene primer amplification, nucleated cell counts were estimated. Profiling relied on immunoSEQ multiplex PCR, and the TCRdb table lists in-frame clones only, not all of them. The DNA gave D and trimming, while V, J and clone size come from that table. The table lists some 150,000 clones, approximately 84% of them singletons, with roughly 4.8% in the top ten.

The sample consisted of peripheral blood. The TCR comes from a human donor in a cohort sampled during active COVID-19. The rearrangement links TRBV4-1 to TRBJ1-1; D uncertain. CDR3 sequence reads: CASSLLGRGTEAFF. The CDR3 nucleotides read TGCGCCAGCAGCCTCCTCGGTCGAGGGACTGAAGCTTTCTTT.